The 14 T cell receptor beta chains in this list originate from one sample, sequenced in a study of blood T cell repertoires in COVID-19 (dated by TCRdb to 2018 to 2020). The protocol used for the library was the immunoSEQ multiplex PCR assay. This is the immuneACCESS table as TCRdb keeps it, with only in-frame sequences that have V and J called. A part of the clones is gone; compared with another copy, unresolved V genes explain less than half, and the rest is unexplained. The sample records around 450,000 clones, roughly 87% of which are singletons. 0.7% of the sample is taken by the ten largest. Sequenced input: PBMCs or T cells enriched from blood (not recorded which). The receptor set was obtained from a woman aged 18 to 35 who had recovered from COVID-19.

This clone has only one observation. The chain combines TRBV5-6 with TRBJ1-1; weak D call: TRBD1 (5 bases). This CDR3 is built from 8 residues. Germline CDR1 reads SGHDT; CDR2 reads YYEEEE. The CDR3 region has the DNA TGTAGGGGCGTTGAAGCTTTCTTT. Its protein product is CRGVEAFF.

The gene calls are TRBV3-1 (or the pseudogene TRBV3-2) and TRBJ1-1, with D perhaps matching TRBD1 (6 bases). The germline gives CDR1 LGHDT, CDR2 YNNKEL (reference sequence). The CDR3 totals 15 residues. The V end lost 6 bases, the J end lost 4 bases, and 18 bases lay between the germline ends. CDR3 in DNA: TGTGCCAGCAGTTATGACAGGACGGCTGGCACTGAAGCTTTCTTT. As protein: CASSYDRTAGTEAFF.

The chain uses TRBV7-9 and TRBJ2-4, with D maybe TRBD2 (6 bases). V lost 3 bases, J lost 7 bases, and 19 bases lay in between. The CDR3 extends over 16 amino acids. Looked up from germline, CDR1 is SEHNR and CDR2 is FQNEAQ (reference sequence). The DNA of the CDR3 is TGTGCCAGCAGCTTTCTTAGTACGGCGGGGAGGAACATTCAGTACTTC. Translated: CASSFLSTAGRNIQYF.

The V and J genes are TRBV29-1 and TRBJ1-2, with TRBD1 matching 9 bases. Looked up from germline, CDR1 is SQVTM and CDR2 is ANQGSEA. This CDR3 has 12 residues. V gave up 5 bases and J gave up 6 bases; unmatched junction bases: 4. DNA of the CDR3: TGCAGCGTTCGGGACAGGGCCGATGGCTACACCTTC. This encodes CSVRDRADGYTF.

The chain recombines TRBV24-1 with TRBJ1-1; TRBD1 aligns across 10 bases. The CDR3 runs to 13 residues. CDR1 is KGHDR and CDR2 is SFDVKD in the germline V gene. Trimming removed 9 bases from V and 5 bases from J; junction bases left unmatched: 5. This CDR3 is CATSTGGETEAFF. The DNA of the CDR3 is TGTGCCACCTCGACAGGGGGCGAAACTGAAGCTTTCTTT.

The rearrangement uses TRBV9 and TRBJ2-7, with TRBD2 matching over 8 bases. The CDR3 sequence is 17 residues long. Germline V lookup: CDR1 SGDLS, CDR2 YYNGEE. The V and J ends lost 4 bases and 4 bases, in that order; junction bases with no gene match: 16. CDR3 sequence: CASSRAGATYSPYEQYF. The CDR3 DNA sequence: TGTGCCAGCAGCCGAGCGGGGGCCACGTATTCACCTTACGAGCAGTACTTC.

This clone was seen only once. The chain carries TRBV7-8 and TRBJ1-5, with D unclear. The germline gives CDR1 SGHVS, CDR2 FQNEAQ. This CDR3 contains 13 residues. V gave up 2 bases and J gave up 4 bases, with 6 bases separating them. This chain's CDR3 is CASSLRGNQPQHF. CDR3 sequence (DNA): TGTGCCAGCAGCTTACGGGGAAATCAGCCCCAGCATTTT.

This clone was observed once. The chain links TRBV2 to TRBJ1-6; 7 nucleotides line up with TRBD1. The CDR3 totals 16 residues. The germline V gene encodes CDR1 SNHLY and CDR2 FYNNEI. Germline trimming cut 7 bases from V and 9 bases from J; bases unmatched to any gene: 15. The CDR3 here is CASISPAGGRGSPLHF. CDR3 bases: TGTGCCAGCATTTCGCCGGCAGGGGGGAGAGGTTCACCCCTCCACTTT.

The chain recombines TRBV5-6 with TRBJ1-1; TRBD1 matches 11 bases. The CDR3 has 17 amino acids. V lost 4 bases, J lost 7 bases, and 15 bases stayed unmatched. The germline V gene encodes CDR1 SGHDT and CDR2 YYEEEE. Here the CDR3 DNA reads TGTGCCAGCAGCCTTTCGCTGGACAGGGGGCGGGGTATTGAAGCTTTCTTT. It translates to CASSLSLDRGRGIEAFF.

V and J are TRBV7-8 and TRBJ1-2, with D unclear. CDR3 size: 14 residues. The germline CDR1 and CDR2 sequences are SGHVS and FQNEAQ. Trimming left V 1 base short and J 4 bases short, with 10 bases between. DNA for the CDR3: TGTGCCAGCAGCTTAGACGGTACCTCCTATGGCTACACCTTC. It yields the protein CASSLDGTSYGYTF.

This clone was observed once. The genes are TRBV24-1 and TRBJ2-5; D possibly corresponds to TRBD1 (6 bases). Deletions cut 3 bases from V and 3 bases from J, with 13 bases between. Germline V gene lookup returns CDR1 KGHDR and CDR2 SFDVKD. CDR3 size: 15 residues. The CDR3 DNA sequence: TGTGCCACCAGTGATCCGGGGACATCCGAAGAGACCCAGTACTTC. Amino acid sequence: CATSDPGTSEETQYF.

The V and J genes are TRBV18 and TRBJ2-5, with 8 bases identical to TRBD2. Germline loops: CDR1 KGHSH, CDR2 LQKENI. This CDR3 spans 17 amino acids. The ends lost 0 bases at V and 3 bases at J; junction bases unmatched: 9. The CDR3 DNA follows: TGTGCCAGCTCACCACCCCCTCCCGGGACTAGGAAAGAGACCCAGTACTTC. Its protein is CASSPPPPGTRKETQYF.

The V and J genes are TRBV4-2 and TRBJ2-3; TRBD2 matches 7 bases. CDR3 length: 17 residues. The germline V gene has CDR1 LGHNA and CDR2 YNFKEQ. V gave up 6 bases and J gave up 2 bases; unmatched junction bases: 14. The CDR3 spells CASRIRAVAGDTDTQYF. The CDR3 nucleotides read TGTGCCAGCAGAATCCGGGCAGTTGCGGGGGACACAGATACGCAGTATTTT.

This rearrangement joins TRBV7-2 to TRBJ1-1, with 10 positions matching TRBD1. V trimming: 3 bases; J trimming: 4 bases; junction bases outside the gene matches: 5. From germline, CDR1 is SGHTA and CDR2 FQGNSA. This CDR3 has 15 amino acids. In nucleotides, the CDR3 is TGTGCCAGCAGCTTTGACAGGGGGCGCAGCACTGAAGCTTTCTTT. Encoded protein: CASSFDRGRSTEAFF.